The rows below give T cell receptor beta chains drawn from one sample of a study of cytomegalovirus exposure and HLA in healthy donors. Some clones are missing from TCRdb's copy, which holds only in-frame ones; the method was immunoSEQ multiplex PCR. The table lists approximately 59,000 clones, around 68% of them singletons. Sequenced input: PBMCs. The source is a man between 35 and 55 years old in good health and CMV-seropositive. CDR3s include the opening cysteine and the closing phenylalanine or tryptophan. Fields, in order: V gene, clone size, D gene, J gene, CDR3 DNA, CDR3 protein. A D gene is named only where the DNA matches it firmly. Only some rows state a clone size, as once, few, many or a class for expanded clones.

TRBV11-3	-	TRBD2	TRBJ2-4	TGTGCCAGCAGCCCAGGGACTAGCCTTATGGGCATTCAGTACTTC	CASSPGTSLMGIQYF
TRBV14	-	-	TRBJ1-5	TGTGCCAGCAGCCAAGAAACCCCAACAGGGAAGAATCAGCCCCAGCATTTT	CASSQETPTGKNQPQHF
TRBV9	-	TRBD2	TRBJ2-4	TGTGCCAGCAGCGTCGGGACTAGCGGCGGAAAAAACATTCAGTACTTC	CASSVGTSGGKNIQYF
TRBV6-6	few	TRBD1	TRBJ1-5	TGTGCCACCCAGGACAGGGTTTATAGCAATCAGCCCCAGCATTTT	CATQDRVYSNQPQHF
TRBV5-1	-	TRBD1	TRBJ2-7	TGCGCCAGCAGCCTAAGGACAGGCTGGATCGAGCAGTACTTC	CASSLRTGWIEQYF
TRBV7-9	-	TRBD2	TRBJ2-4	TGTGCCAGCAGCTTAGGAGCGGGGGGGATTCAGTACTTC	CASSLGAGGIQYF
TRBV27	-	TRBD2	TRBJ2-3	TGTGCCAGCAGTTTCCGGGAGGGAAGGGCAGATACGCAGTATTTT	CASSFREGRADTQYF
TRBV27	-	TRBD2	TRBJ2-7	TGTGCCAGCACCTCAATAGGACTAGCGGGGAACTACGAGCAGTACTTC	CASTSIGLAGNYEQYF
TRBV19	-	-	TRBJ1-2	TGTGCCAGTAGTATACCTACCCGGACATACTATGGCTACGCCTTC	CASSIPTRTYYGYAF
TRBV5-1	-	TRBD2	TRBJ2-7	TGCGCCAGCAGCTTCTTGCCGGACGGGGGGTCCGAGCAGTACTTC	CASSFLPDGGSEQYF
TRBV7-2	once	-	TRBJ2-1	TGTGCCAGCAGCCCACAACCTGGGACTCACAATGAGCAGTTCTTC	CASSPQPGTHNEQFF
TRBV2	-	TRBD1	TRBJ2-5	TGTGCCAGCAGTTACCCGGGACAGGGGTCAGAGACCCAGTACTTC	CASSYPGQGSETQYF
TRBV19	-	-	TRBJ2-3	TGTGCCAGTAGTCCCTCGCGGGCGCGCGGGGACGACACAGATACGCAGTATTTT	CASSPSRARGDDTDTQYF
TRBV7-2	-	TRBD2	TRBJ2-4	TGTGCCAGCAGCTCTCTAGCGGGAGTAGCCAAAAACATTCAGTACTTC	CASSSLAGVAKNIQYF
TRBV7-2	few	TRBD1	TRBJ2-5	TGTGCCAGCAGCTTAGGACAGGGAAGATGGGAGACCCAGTACTTC	CASSLGQGRWETQYF
TRBV10-3	-	-	TRBJ1-6	TGTGCCATCAGTGGGACAGCAAGCTCCTATAATTCACCCCTCCACTTT	CAISGTASSYNSPLHF
TRBV9	-	TRBD2	TRBJ2-1	TGTGCCAGCAGCGTACGGTCGGCGGGGGAGAGCAATGAGCAGTTCTTC	CASSVRSAGESNEQFF
TRBV4-1	medium-sized	TRBD2	TRBJ2-7	TGCGCCAGCAGCCATCTCTTAGCGGCGGGGGGATACGAGCAGTACTTC	CASSHLLAAGGYEQYF
TRBV5-1	-	TRBD1	TRBJ1-1	TGCGCCAGCAGCCAAGGACAGGGGGGTCGTGCGAACACTGAAGCTTTCTTT	CASSQGQGGRANTEAFF
TRBV5-5	-	-	TRBJ1-2	TGTGCCAGCAGCTTGGCTGACTTCGAGGGCTACACCTTC	CASSLADFEGYTF
TRBV5-1	-	-	TRBJ1-4	TGCGCCAGCAGCGTACGGCCGGGGGGGGGTAATGAAAAACTGTTTTTT	CASSVRPGGGNEKLFF
TRBV5-6	once	TRBD2	TRBJ2-7	TGTGCCAGCAGCGACCGACTAGCGGGGGGCCGTAGCTCCTACGAGCAGTACTTC	CASSDRLAGGRSSYEQYF
TRBV5-1	few	TRBD1	TRBJ1-1	TGCGCCAGCAGCTTGGCCGGGACAGTTGCCTACACCGACCTCGAAGCTTTCTTT	CASSLAGTVAYTDLEAFF
TRBV13	-	TRBD1	TRBJ1-2	TGTGCCAGCAGTACAGGGACAGCCTATGGCTACACCTTC	CASSTGTAYGYTF
TRBV7-8	-	-	TRBJ1-1	TGTGCCAGCAGCTTAGGGGGGAGGACTGAAGCTTTCTTT	CASSLGGRTEAFF
TRBV6-1	-	TRBD1	TRBJ1-2	TGTGCCAGCAGTGAAGAAACAGGGGCGTTCTATGGCTACACCTTC	CASSEETGAFYGYTF
TRBV6-6	few	TRBD1	TRBJ2-7	TGTGCCAGCAGTTACGGGCAGGGGGTCGGAGAGCAGTACTTC	CASSYGQGVGEQYF
TRBV14	-	-	TRBJ2-7	TGTGCCAGCAGCCAAATTGACAGGCAGCCCTACGAGCAGTACTTC	CASSQIDRQPYEQYF
TRBV6-5	once	TRBD1	TRBJ1-2	TGTGCCAGCAGTTCTCAGACAGGGTTTTTGGATGGCTACACCTTC	CASSSQTGFLDGYTF
TRBV11-3	few	TRBD2	TRBJ2-3	TGTGCCAGCAGCCCCGCGACGGGACTAGCGGCGACAGATACGCAGTATTTT	CASSPATGLAATDTQYF
TRBV7-7	-	-	TRBJ2-5	TGTGCAGTCCCTTCGGGTGAACAAGAGACCCAGTACTTC	CAVPSGEQETQYF
TRBV10-3	-	-	TRBJ2-5	TGTGCCATCAGTGTCACAGGGAGCCAAGAGACCCAGTACTTC	CAISVTGSQETQYF
TRBV5-6	-	-	TRBJ2-1	TGTGCCAGCAGCTTGGCTGGGGCTACCTCCTACAATGAGCAGTTCTTC	CASSLAGATSYNEQFF
TRBV30	-	-	TRBJ1-5	TGTGCCTGGGGTGCGGGGAAACAGCCCCAGCATTTT	CAWGAGKQPQHF
TRBV5-4	-	-	TRBJ2-3	TGTGCCAGCAGCTTCTCGACTACTAAAGATACGCAGTATTTT	CASSFSTTKDTQYF
TRBV10-3	once	TRBD1	TRBJ2-1	TGTGCCATCAGTAACGACCCGGGACAGAACTTCTACAATGAGCAGTTCTTC	CAISNDPGQNFYNEQFF
TRBV6-5	once	TRBD2	TRBJ2-1	TGTGCCAGCAGTTCTACTAGCGGGAGAGGTAATGAGCAGTTCTTC	CASSSTSGRGNEQFF
TRBV6-5	few	TRBD1	TRBJ2-2	TGTGCCAGCAGAAGGACAGGGGGCAACAGGGAGCTGTTTTTT	CASRRTGGNRELFF